A single sample gave rise to the 10 T cell receptor beta chains below, sequenced in a study of OX40 agonist ivuxolimab in advanced cancers. Assay: immunoSEQ multiplex PCR; the TCRdb copy retains only in-frame clones and omits some. The sample contains 78,000 or so clones, around nine tenths of which appear only once. The specimen comprised CD4+ or CD8+ T cells sorted from blood, sampled in a trial of the OX40 agonist ivuxolimab. These receptors all come from an adult with an advanced solid tumor such as melanoma, head and neck, liver or kidney cancer.

The chain is built from TRBV27 and TRBJ1-6, with D unclear. The CDR3 is 15 amino acids. The germline V gene encodes CDR1 MNHEY and CDR2 SMNVEV (reference sequence). V gave up 3 bases and J gave up 2 bases, with 8 bases separating them. CDR3 sequence (DNA): TGTGCCAGCAGTTTTTCAGCGCCCTATAATTCACCCCTCCACTTT. It translates to CASSFSAPYNSPLHF.

The chain links TRBV5-1 to TRBJ2-3, with D possibly being TRBD1 (6 bases). Germline CDR1 is SGHRS and CDR2 is YFSETQ. Trimming took off 0 bases at V and 5 bases at J, with 10 bases between the two ends. CDR3 size: 14 residues. This CDR3 is CASSLAGQRDTQYF. The CDR3 coding sequence is TGCGCCAGCAGCTTGGCGGGACAAAGAGATACGCAGTATTTT.

This clone appeared once. V usage is TRBV10-3 and J usage is TRBJ2-1; a weak D match, TRBD2 (6 bases). V lost 6 bases and J lost 9, with 21 bases in between. From germline, CDR1 is ENHRY and CDR2 SYGVKD. CDR3 length: 15 residues. The CDR3 loop reads CAISRAAGTNSEQFF. CDR3 coding DNA: TGTGCCATCAGCCGGGCGGCGGGAACGAATAGTGAGCAGTTCTTC.

The V call is TRBV2, the J call TRBJ1-1, with D unresolved. CDR3 length: 13 residues. CDR1 SNHLY and CDR2 FYNNEI come from the germline V gene. V dropped 8 bases and J dropped 3 bases, with 13 bases sitting between them. The CDR3, as DNA: TGTGCCAGCGGGAGGGAAATGGACACTGAAGCTTTCTTT. Translating gives CASGREMDTEAFF.

The chain links TRBV2 to TRBJ2-4, with D perhaps matching TRBD1 or TRBD2 (6 bases each). Germline V CDR1 and CDR2: SNHLY, FYNNEI. The CDR3 totals 14 residues. The V end lost 8 bases, the J end lost 8 bases, and 19 bases lay between the germline ends. CDR3 coding DNA: TGTGCCAGCTCTGAAGCGGGCCCAGGGGACATTCAGTACTTC. This translates into CASSEAGPGDIQYF.

This chain links TRBV28 with TRBJ2-7; 12 positions agree with TRBD2. This CDR3 comprises 16 residues. The germline V gene encodes CDR1 MDHEN and CDR2 SYDVKM. The junction had 12 bases not matched to a gene; V was cut back by 6 bases and J by 6 bases. The CDR3 DNA is TGTGCCAGCAGCCTACCCCCGACTAGCGGGAGCGGCGAGCAGTACTTC. Its protein product is CASSLPPTSGSGEQYF.

The genes are TRBV5-1 and TRBJ2-7; no clear D gene. CDR1 and CDR2 (germline): SGHRS, YFSETQ. Trimming stripped 0 bases from V and 4 bases from J, with 14 bases between. This CDR3 spans 15 amino acids. Here the CDR3 reads CASSLGAGGLYEQYF. As DNA, the CDR3 is TGCGCCAGCAGCTTGGGGGCAGGTGGGCTATACGAGCAGTACTTC.

This rearrangement joins TRBV5-1 to TRBJ1-5, with a weak D call TRBD1 (5 bases). Germline values: CDR1 SGHRS, CDR2 YFSETQ. The CDR3 runs to 15 residues. The V and J ends lost 0 bases and 1 base respectively, with 8 bases between them. In DNA form, the CDR3 reads TGCGCCAGCAGCTTGGACGGGGGGAGCAATCAGCCCCAGCATTTT. This translates into CASSLDGGSNQPQHF. The full variable domain, its missing parts supplied by reference TRBV5-1 and TRBJ1-5, is KAGVTQTPRYLIKTRGQQVTLSCSPISGHRSVSWYQQTPGQGLQFLFEYFSETQRNKGNFPGRFSGRQFSNSRSEMNVSTLELGDSALYLCASSLDGGSNQPQHFGDGTRLSIL.

In this sample, this clone turned up once. This chain connects TRBV11-3 to TRBJ2-2, with 7 positions matching TRBD1. Trimming cost V 7 bases and J 2 bases; bases outside gene matches: 4. Germline V gene data show CDR1 as SGHNT and CDR2 as YENEEA. The CDR3 has 14 amino acids. CDR3 sequence: CASNRDSNTGELFF. In DNA, the CDR3 is TGTGCCAGCAACCGGGACAGTAACACCGGGGAGCTGTTTTTT.

This chain links TRBV5-1 with TRBJ2-1; maybe TRBD2 (6 bases). The V gene lost 3 bases and the J gene lost 1 base, with 14 bases spanning the gap. From germline, CDR1 is SGHRS and CDR2 YFSETQ. The CDR3 has 16 residues. The CDR3, as DNA: TGCGCCAGCAGCTCCCGATGGGAGGCGTCCTACAATGAGCAGTTCTTC. Translation: CASSSRWEASYNEQFF.